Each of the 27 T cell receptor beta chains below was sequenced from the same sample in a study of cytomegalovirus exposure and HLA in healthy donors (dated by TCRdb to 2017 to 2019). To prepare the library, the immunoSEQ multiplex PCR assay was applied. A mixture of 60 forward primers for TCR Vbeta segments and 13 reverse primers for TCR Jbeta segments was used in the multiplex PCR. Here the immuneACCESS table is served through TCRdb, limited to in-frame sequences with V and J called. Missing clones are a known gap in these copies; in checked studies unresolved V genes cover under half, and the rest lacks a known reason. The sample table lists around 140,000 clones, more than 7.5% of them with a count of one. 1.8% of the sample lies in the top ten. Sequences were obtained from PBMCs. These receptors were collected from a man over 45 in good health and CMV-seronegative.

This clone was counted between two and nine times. The CDR3 loop is CASSLSPGGRVYGYTF. The DNA of the CDR3 is TGTGCCAGCAGCTTGTCGCCCGGGGGGCGCGTCTATGGCTACACCTTC. V and J are TRBV5-4 and TRBJ1-2; TRBD1 is a possible D gene (6 bases). V was trimmed by 1 base and J by 4 bases, leaving 17 bases between them. The germline V gene encodes CDR1 SGHNT and CDR2 YYREEE (reference sequence). The CDR3 is 16 residues long.

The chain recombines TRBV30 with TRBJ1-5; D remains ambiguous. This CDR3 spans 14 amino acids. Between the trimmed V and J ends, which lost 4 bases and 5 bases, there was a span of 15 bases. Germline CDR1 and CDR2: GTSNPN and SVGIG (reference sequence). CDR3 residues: CAWTEGRGDQPQHF. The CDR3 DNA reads TGTGCCTGGACTGAAGGCCGGGGAGATCAGCCCCAGCATTTT.

The CDR3 DNA reads TGCGCCAGCAGCGTGGACAGGGGGGTAAACACCGGGGAGCTGTTTTTT. Protein sequence: CASSVDRGVNTGELFF. V gene TRBV5-1 combines with J gene TRBJ2-2; TRBD1 matches at 10 bases. The CDR3 runs 16 residues. V shed 4 bases and J 2 bases; nucleotides not matched to a gene: 5. Germline V gene lookup returns CDR1 SGHRS and CDR2 YFSETQ.

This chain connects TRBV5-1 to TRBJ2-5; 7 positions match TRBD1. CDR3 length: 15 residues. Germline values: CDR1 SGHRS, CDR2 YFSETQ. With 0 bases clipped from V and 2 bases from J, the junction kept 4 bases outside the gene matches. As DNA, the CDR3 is TGCGCCAGCAGCTTGGCCCCGGGACAGCAAGAGACCCAGTACTTC. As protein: CASSLAPGQQETQYF.

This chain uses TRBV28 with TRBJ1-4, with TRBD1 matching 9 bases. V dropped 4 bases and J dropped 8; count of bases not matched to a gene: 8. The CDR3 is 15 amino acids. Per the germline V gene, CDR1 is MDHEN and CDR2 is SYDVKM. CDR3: CASSSSGTGNEKLFF. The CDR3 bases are TGTGCCAGCAGTTCGTCCGGGACAGGGAACGAAAAACTGTTTTTT.

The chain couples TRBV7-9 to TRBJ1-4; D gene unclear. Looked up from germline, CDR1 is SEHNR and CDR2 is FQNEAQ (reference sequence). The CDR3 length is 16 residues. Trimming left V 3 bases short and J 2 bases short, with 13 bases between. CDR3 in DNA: TGTGCCAGCAGCTTGGGAGTTACGCAGACTAATGAAAAACTGTTTTTT. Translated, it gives CASSLGVTQTNEKLFF.

CDR3 sequence reads: CASSAWTSGTTDTQYF. The CDR3, as DNA: TGTGCCAGCAGCGCCTGGACTAGCGGGACCACAGATACGCAGTATTTT. This chain joins TRBV9 and TRBJ2-3, with TRBD2 matching over 12 bases. Unmatched junction bases numbered 4, after V lost 3 bases and J lost 2 bases. The CDR3 has 16 amino acids. Germline V gene lookup returns CDR1 SGDLS and CDR2 YYNGEE.

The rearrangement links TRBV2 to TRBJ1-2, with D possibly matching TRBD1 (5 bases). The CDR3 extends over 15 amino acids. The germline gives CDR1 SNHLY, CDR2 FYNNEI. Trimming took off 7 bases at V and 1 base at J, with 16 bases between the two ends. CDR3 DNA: TGTGCCAGCATCCACTCATTAGGGGATAACTATGGCTACACCTTC. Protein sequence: CASIHSLGDNYGYTF.

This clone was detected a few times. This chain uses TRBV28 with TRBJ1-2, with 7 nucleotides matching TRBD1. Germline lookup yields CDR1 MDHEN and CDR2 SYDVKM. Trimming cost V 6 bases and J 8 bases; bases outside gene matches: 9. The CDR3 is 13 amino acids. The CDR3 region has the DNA TGTGCCAGCAGCGCTACAGGGGTCAGAGGCTACACCTTC. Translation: CASSATGVRGYTF.

The CDR3 sequence is CASSGGPGQSYEQYF. In DNA, the CDR3 is TGTGCCAGCAGCGGCGGGCCGGGACAGTCCTACGAGCAGTACTTC. V is TRBV5-6 and J is TRBJ2-7; 7 bases agree with TRBD1. Germline CDR1 reads SGHDT; CDR2 reads YYEEEE. The length of the CDR3 is 15 residues. V lost 4 bases and J lost 1; bases outside the gene matches: 8.

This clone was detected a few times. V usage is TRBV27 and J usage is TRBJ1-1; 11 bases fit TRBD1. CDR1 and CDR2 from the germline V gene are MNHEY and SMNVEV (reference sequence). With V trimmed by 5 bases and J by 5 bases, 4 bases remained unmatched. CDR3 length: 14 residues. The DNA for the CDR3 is TGTGCCAGCAGTGGGACAGGGGGGGCAACTGAAGCTTTCTTT. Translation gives CASSGTGGATEAFF.

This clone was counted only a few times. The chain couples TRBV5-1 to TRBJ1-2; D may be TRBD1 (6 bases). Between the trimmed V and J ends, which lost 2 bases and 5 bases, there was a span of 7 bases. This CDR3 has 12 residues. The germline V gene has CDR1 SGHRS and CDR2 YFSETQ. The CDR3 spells CASSLQGYGYTF. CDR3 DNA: TGCGCCAGCAGCTTACAGGGATATGGCTACACCTTC.

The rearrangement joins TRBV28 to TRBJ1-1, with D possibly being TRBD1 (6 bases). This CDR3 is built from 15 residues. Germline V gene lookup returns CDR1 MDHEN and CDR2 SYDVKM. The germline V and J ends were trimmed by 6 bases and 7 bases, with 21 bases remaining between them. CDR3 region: CASSLSDRILHEAFF. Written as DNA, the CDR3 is TGTGCCAGCAGCCTGTCCGACAGGATCCTCCATGAAGCTTTCTTT.

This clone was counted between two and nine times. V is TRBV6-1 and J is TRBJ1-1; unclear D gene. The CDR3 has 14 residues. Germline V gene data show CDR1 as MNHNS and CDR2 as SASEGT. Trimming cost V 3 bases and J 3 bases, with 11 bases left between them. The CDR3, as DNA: TGTGCCAGCAGTGACCCGGGGTTATACACTGAAGCTTTCTTT. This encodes CASSDPGLYTEAFF.

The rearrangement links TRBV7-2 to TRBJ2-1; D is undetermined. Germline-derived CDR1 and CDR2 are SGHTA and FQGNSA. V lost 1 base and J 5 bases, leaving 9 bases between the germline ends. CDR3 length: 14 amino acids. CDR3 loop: CASSLDSVNNEQFF. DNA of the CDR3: TGTGCCAGCAGCTTAGATTCGGTCAACAATGAGCAGTTCTTC.

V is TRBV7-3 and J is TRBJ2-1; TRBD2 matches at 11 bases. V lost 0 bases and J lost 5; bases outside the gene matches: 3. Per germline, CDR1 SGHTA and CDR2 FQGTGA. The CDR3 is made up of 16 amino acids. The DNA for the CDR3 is TGTGCCAGCAGCTTAACACCGGGACTAGCGGACAATGAGCAGTTCTTC. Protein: CASSLTPGLADNEQFF.

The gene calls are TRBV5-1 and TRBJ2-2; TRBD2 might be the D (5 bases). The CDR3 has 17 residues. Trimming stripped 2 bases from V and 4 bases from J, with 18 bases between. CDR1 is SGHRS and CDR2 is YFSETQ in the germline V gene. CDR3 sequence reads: CASSFTGPSEGTGELFF. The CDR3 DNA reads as TGCGCCAGCAGCTTTACCGGGCCCTCCGAGGGCACCGGGGAGCTGTTTTTT.

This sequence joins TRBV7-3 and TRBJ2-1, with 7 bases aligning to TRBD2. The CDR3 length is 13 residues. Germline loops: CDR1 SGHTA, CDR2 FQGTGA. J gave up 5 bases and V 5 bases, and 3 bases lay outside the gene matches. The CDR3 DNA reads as TGTGCCAGCAGCCTCAGCGGGAACAATGAGCAGTTCTTC. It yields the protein CASSLSGNNEQFF.

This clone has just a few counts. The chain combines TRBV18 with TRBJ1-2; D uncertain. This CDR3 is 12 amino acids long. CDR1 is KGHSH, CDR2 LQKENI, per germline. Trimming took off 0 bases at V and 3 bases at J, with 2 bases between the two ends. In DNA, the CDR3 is TGTGCCAGCTCACCACCCGACTATGGCTACACCTTC. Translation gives CASSPPDYGYTF.

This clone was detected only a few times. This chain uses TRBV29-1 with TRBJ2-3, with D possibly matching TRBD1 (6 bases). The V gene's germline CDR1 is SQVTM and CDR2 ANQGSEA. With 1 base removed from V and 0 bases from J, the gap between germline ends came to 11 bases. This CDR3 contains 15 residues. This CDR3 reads CSVEGTETSTDTQYF. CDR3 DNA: TGCAGCGTTGAAGGGACAGAGACAAGCACAGATACGCAGTATTTT.

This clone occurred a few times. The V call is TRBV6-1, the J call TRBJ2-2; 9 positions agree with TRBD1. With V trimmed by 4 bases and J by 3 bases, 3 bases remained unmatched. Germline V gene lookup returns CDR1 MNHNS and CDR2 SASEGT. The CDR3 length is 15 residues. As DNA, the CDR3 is TGTGCCAGCAGTGCCCGACAGGGGGACACCGGGGAGCTGTTTTTT. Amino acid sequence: CASSARQGDTGELFF.

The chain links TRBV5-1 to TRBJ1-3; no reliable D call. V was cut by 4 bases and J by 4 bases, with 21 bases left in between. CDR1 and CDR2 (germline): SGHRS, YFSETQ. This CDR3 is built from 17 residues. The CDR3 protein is CASSPGGAQIPGNTIYF. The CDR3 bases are TGCGCCAGCAGCCCCGGTGGAGCTCAGATCCCAGGAAACACCATATATTTT.

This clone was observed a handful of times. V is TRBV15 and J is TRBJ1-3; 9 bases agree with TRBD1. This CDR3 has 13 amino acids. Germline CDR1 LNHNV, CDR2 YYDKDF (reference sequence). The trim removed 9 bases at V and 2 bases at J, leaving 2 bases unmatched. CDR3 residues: CATGQGAGNTIYF. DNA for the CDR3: TGTGCCACGGGACAGGGCGCTGGAAACACCATATATTTT.

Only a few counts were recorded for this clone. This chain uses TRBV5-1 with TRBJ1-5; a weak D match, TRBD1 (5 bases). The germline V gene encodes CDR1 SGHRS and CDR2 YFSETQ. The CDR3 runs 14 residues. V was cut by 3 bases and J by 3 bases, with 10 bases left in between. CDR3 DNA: TGCGCCAGCAGCTACGACAGTCACAATCAGCCCCAGCATTTT. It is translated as CASSYDSHNQPQHF.

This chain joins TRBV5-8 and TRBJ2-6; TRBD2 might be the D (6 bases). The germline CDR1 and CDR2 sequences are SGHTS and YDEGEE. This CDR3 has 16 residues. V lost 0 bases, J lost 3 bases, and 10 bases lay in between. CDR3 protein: CASSLGQGLGANVLTF. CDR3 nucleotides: TGTGCCAGCAGCTTGGGGCAGGGACTTGGGGCCAACGTCCTGACTTTC.

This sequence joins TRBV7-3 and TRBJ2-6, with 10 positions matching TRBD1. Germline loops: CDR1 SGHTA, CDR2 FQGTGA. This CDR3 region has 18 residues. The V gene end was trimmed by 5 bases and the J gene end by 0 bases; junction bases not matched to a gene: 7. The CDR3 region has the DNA TGTGCCAGCAGCCTACAAGGACAGGGGGTCTCTGGGGCCAACGTCCTGACTTTC. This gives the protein CASSLQGQGVSGANVLTF.

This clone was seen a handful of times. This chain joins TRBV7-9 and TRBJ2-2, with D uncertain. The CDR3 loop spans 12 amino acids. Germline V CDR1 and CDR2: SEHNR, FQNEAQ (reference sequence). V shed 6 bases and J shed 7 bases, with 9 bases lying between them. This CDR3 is CASRPAGGELFF. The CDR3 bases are TGTGCCAGCAGGCCGGCAGGCGGGGAGCTGTTTTTT.